A selection of T cell receptor beta chains follows, all from one sample in a study of blood T cells in healthy people across ages. TCRdb reanalysed the 5' RACE reads using MiXCR and keeps one entry per CDR3 protein. The sample consists of around 750,000 distinct CDR3 sequences, approximately 53% of them appearing once. Sequencing was carried out using blood. The origin of the receptors is an older man in good health. Both conserved end residues are part of each CDR3. Each record gives: J gene, V gene, clone size, D gene, CDR3 DNA, CDR3 protein. The D gene is left open where the match is weak. Not all rows give a size; the values are once, few, many and, for expanded clones, a class.

TRBJ2-5 TRBV12-3/TRBV12-4 few . TGTGCCAGCAGCCAACGGACGGATTGGGAGACCCAGTACTTC CASSQRTDWETQYF
TRBJ1-2 TRBV3-1 once TRBD1 TGTGCCAGCAGCCAAGAACAGGGGGTTACCTATGGCTACACCTTC CASSQEQGVTYGYTF
TRBJ1-6 TRBV9 few . TGTGCCAGCAGCGTAGGAGCGACCGCCTCACCCCTCCACTTT CASSVGATASPLHF
TRBJ2-1 TRBV20-1 . . TGCAGTGCTTTCAGGGGCGGGCGTTACAATGAGCAGTTCTTC CSAFRGGRYNEQFF
TRBJ2-5 TRBV2 . . TGTGCCAGCAGTGTGAGGCAGACTGAAGAGACCCAGTACTTC CASSVRQTEETQYF
TRBJ2-7 TRBV5-1 . TRBD2 TGCGCCAGCAGCGTGACTAGCCTTTCCTACGAGCAGTACTTC CASSVTSLSYEQYF
TRBJ2-3 TRBV7-3 . . TGTGCCAGCAGCTTCGTCCCCAGAACGCGTAGCACAGATACGCAGTATTTT CASSFVPRTRSTDTQYF
TRBJ2-7 TRBV27 few . TGTGCCAGCAGTCCCCCCGGCCGGGGGCACTACGAGCAGTACTTC CASSPPGRGHYEQYF
TRBJ2-3 TRBV7-2 . . TGTGCCAGCAGCTCGGGACTTCCCGCAGATACGCAGTATTTT CASSSGLPADTQYF
TRBJ1-5 TRBV11-2 . TRBD1 TGTGCCAGCAGCGCAGGACAGGGCGTCGGGCAGCCCCAGCATTTT CASSAGQGVGQPQHF
TRBJ2-2 TRBV10-3 . . TGTGCCATCAGTGACAGACAACGCCTAAACACCGGGGAGCTGTTTTTT CAISDRQRLNTGELFF
TRBJ2-5 TRBV27 . . TGTGCCAGCAGTTTATGGTATAGGGAGACCCAGTACTTC CASSLWYRETQYF
TRBJ1-1 TRBV6-1 . TRBD1 TGTGCCAGCTCAAGACAGGGCTACACTGAAGCTTTCTTT CASSRQGYTEAFF
TRBJ2-1 TRBV27 . TRBD2 TGTGCCAGCAGTTTATATAAGACTAGCGGGAGCGAAGGTGAGCAGTTCTTC CASSLYKTSGSEGEQFF
TRBJ2-4 TRBV6-2/TRBV6-3 . TRBD2 TGTGCCAGCGGAGGGACTAGCGGGAGGGCCAAGAACATTCAGTACTTC CASGGTSGRAKNIQYF
TRBJ2-1 TRBV18 . . TGTGCCAGCTCACCACCGATGAAGTCGCGGGACAATGAGCAGTTCTTC CASSPPMKSRDNEQFF
TRBJ1-2 TRBV4-1 . . TGCGCCAGCAGCCAAGTAAGGGACTTCGCGTCCGGGGACTATGGCTACACCTTC CASSQVRDFASGDYGYTF
TRBJ2-1 TRBV3-1 . TRBD2 TGTGCCAGCAGCCAGTTTCGGGGTAGCGGGAGCAATGAGCAGTTCTTC CASSQFRGSGSNEQFF
TRBJ1-3 TRBV5-1 . . TGCGCCAGCAGCTTAGGGGAAAACTCTGGAAACACCATATATTTT CASSLGENSGNTIYF
TRBJ2-1 TRBV11-2 . . TGTGCCAGCAGCCTCCCGCTCGTCGATGAGCAGTTCTTC CASSLPLVDEQFF
TRBJ1-2 TRBV28 . . TGTGCCAGCAACCTAGGGGTGAACTATGGCTACACCTTC CASNLGVNYGYTF
TRBJ2-2 TRBV9 . . TGTGCCAGCAGCGTAGTAGCTCGCCGCGGGGCCCTCGGGGAGCTGTTTTTT CASSVVARRGALGELFF
TRBJ2-3 TRBV20-1 few TRBD2 TGCAGTGCTTACACAACTAGCGGTACCACAGATACGCAGTATTTT CSAYTTSGTTDTQYF
TRBJ2-1 TRBV29-1 . . TGCAGCGTTGAAGCCCGCAATGAGCAGTTCTTC CSVEARNEQFF
TRBJ1-2 TRBV6-6 few . TGTGCCAGCAGCCCCGGGGCCCATGGCTACACCTTC CASSPGAHGYTF
TRBJ2-3 TRBV28 . . TGTGCCAGCAGTTCCTCCCTCCGGGTCGGCACAGATACGCAGTATTTT CASSSSLRVGTDTQYF
TRBJ1-4 TRBV6-1 few TRBD1 TGTGCCAGCTCCGGGACAGGGAATGAAAAACTGTTTTTT CASSGTGNEKLFF
TRBJ2-1 TRBV12-3/TRBV12-4 . . TGTGCCAGCAGTTTCCGACGGGATCGGAATGAGCAGTTCTTC CASSFRRDRNEQFF
TRBJ2-1 TRBV9 few TRBD2 TGTGCCAGCAGCGTCGGGACTAGCGGTTACAATGAGCAGTTCTTC CASSVGTSGYNEQFF
TRBJ2-3 TRBV5-5 . TRBD1 TGCGCCAGCAGCTTCCCCGGACAGGGGTCTAGCACAGATACGCAGTATTTT CASSFPGQGSSTDTQYF
TRBJ2-1 TRBV4-1 . . TGCGCCAGCAGCCAAGATCCCGGACTCCTAGGGTTCTTC CASSQDPGLLGFF
TRBJ2-4 TRBV20-1 few . TGCAGTGCTAAAGAAGGCGGAAACATTCAGTACTTC CSAKEGGNIQYF
TRBJ2-7 TRBV2 . . TGTGCCAGCAGGGGACTGAGCTACGAGCAGTACTTC CASRGLSYEQYF
TRBJ1-2 TRBV10-3 . . TGTGCCATCAGTGAGTCCAGGGCTAACTATGGCTACACCTTC CAISESRANYGYTF
TRBJ2-1 TRBV5-1 few . TGCGCCAGCAGCTTGGGGCGCCAGCGGTACAATGAGCAGTTCTTC CASSLGRQRYNEQFF
TRBJ2-5 TRBV2 . TRBD1 TGTGCCAGCAGTGAGGGGTCAGGGGGCCCAGAGACCCAGTACTTC CASSEGSGGPETQYF
TRBJ2-3 TRBV28 few TRBD2 TGTGCCAGCAGCCCTACTAGCGGGAGTTGGCCCCGAACGCAGTATTTT CASSPTSGSWPRTQYF